This record covers a single T cell receptor (beta chain). Its antigen is unidentified. This specimen comes from a study of cytomegalovirus exposure and HLA in healthy donors. Broader study findings: Sequencing likely caused a cluster of highly shared sequence variants. TCR sequences were mostly rare, though some public TCRs occurred in many donors. In a later analysis, V- and J-gene trimming of beta chains associated with a DCLRE1C missense variant, replicated independently.

13 Jbeta primers and 60 Vbeta primers were used for the PCR. TCRdb's table, derived via immunoSEQ multiplex PCR, lists solely in-frame clones and lacks some. Here the sample spans more than 55,000 clones, roughly four fifths being singletons. Nobody recorded the CMV serostatus of this donor. The TCR comes from a human donor in good health. The sequenced material came from PBMCs.

DNA for the CDR3: TGTGCCAGCGGGGGGGTCCTGACGGGAAACACCATATATTTT. Its translation: CASGGVLTGNTIYF. V is TRBV6-1 and J is TRBJ1-3, with a possible D match to TRBD1 (5 bases). V was shortened by 8 bases and J by 4 bases, with 15 bases between the two germline ends. The CDR3 extends over 14 amino acids. From germline, CDR1 is MNHNS and CDR2 SASEGT.